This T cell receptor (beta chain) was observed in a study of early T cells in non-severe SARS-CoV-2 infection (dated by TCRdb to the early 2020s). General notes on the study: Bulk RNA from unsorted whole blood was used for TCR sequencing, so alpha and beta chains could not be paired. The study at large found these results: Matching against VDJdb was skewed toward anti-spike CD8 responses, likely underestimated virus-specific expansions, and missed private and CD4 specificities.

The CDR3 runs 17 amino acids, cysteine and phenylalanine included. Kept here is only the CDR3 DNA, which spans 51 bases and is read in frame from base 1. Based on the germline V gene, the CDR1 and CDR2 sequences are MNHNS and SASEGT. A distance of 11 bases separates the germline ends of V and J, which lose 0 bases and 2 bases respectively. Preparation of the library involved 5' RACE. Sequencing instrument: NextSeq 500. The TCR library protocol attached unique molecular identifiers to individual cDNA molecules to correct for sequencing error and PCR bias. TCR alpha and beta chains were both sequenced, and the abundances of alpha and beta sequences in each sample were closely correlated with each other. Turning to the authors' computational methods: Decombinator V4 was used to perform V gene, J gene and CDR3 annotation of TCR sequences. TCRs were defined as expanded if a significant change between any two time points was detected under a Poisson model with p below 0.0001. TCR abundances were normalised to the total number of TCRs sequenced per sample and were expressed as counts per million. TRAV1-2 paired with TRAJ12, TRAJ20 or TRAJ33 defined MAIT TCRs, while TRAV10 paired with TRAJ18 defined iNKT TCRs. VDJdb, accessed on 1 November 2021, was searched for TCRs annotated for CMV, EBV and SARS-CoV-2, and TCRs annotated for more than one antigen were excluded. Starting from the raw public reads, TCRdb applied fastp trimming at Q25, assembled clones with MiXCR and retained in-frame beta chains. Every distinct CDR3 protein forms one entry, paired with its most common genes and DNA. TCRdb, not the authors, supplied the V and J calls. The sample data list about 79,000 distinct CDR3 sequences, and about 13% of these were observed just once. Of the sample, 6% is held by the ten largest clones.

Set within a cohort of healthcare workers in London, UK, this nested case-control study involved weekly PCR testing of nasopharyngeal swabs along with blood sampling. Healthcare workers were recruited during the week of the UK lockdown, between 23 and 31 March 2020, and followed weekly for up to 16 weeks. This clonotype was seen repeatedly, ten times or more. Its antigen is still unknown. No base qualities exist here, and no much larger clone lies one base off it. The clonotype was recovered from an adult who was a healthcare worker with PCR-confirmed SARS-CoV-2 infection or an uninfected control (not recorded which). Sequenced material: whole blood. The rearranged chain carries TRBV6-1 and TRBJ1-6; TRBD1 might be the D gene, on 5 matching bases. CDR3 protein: CASSEAGPKPYNSPLHF. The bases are TGTGCCAGCAGTGAAGCGGGACCCAAACCCTATAATTCACCCCTCCACTTT.